Below are 27 T cell receptor beta chains sequenced from a single sample in a study of cytomegalovirus exposure and HLA in healthy donors. PCR used 60 Vbeta primers and 13 Jbeta primers. Assay used: immunoSEQ multiplex PCR; TCRdb lists only in-frame clones, some missing. The profile shows approximately 150,000 clones, 77% of them singletons. The source material was PBMCs. The receptors were sampled from a woman in her 30s in good health and CMV-seropositive.

This clone was seen only once. This chain connects TRBV21-1 to TRBJ1-1. TRBV21-1 is flagged as a pseudogene. CDR3 length: 15 amino acids. In DNA, the CDR3 is TGTGCCAGCAGCGAGGCTCCACACCTGAACACTGAAGCTTTCTTT. Amino acid sequence: CASSEAPHLNTEAFF.

This chain uses TRBV28 with TRBJ1-1; 7 bases match TRBD1. V shed 4 bases, J shed 1 base, and the junction held 9 bases outside the gene matches. In germline, CDR1 is MDHEN, CDR2 SYDVKM. The CDR3 length is 16 residues. The CDR3 reads CASSWPEDRRNTEAFF. The DNA of the CDR3 is TGTGCCAGCAGTTGGCCGGAGGACAGGAGGAACACTGAAGCTTTCTTT.

This chain connects TRBV2 to TRBJ2-7; possibly TRBD1 for D (5 bases). Germline V gives CDR1 SNHLY, CDR2 FYNNEI. The germline V and J ends were trimmed by 8 bases and 0 bases, with 14 bases remaining between them. The CDR3 consists of 14 residues. CDR3 loop: CASHVGDSSYEQYF. DNA for the CDR3: TGTGCCAGCCACGTAGGGGATTCCTCCTACGAGCAGTACTTC. The complete variable domain, with remaining parts taken from reference TRBV2 and TRBJ2-7, reads EPEVTQTPSHQVTQMGQEVILRCVPISNHLYFYWYRQILGQKVEFLVSFYNNEISEKSEIFDDQFSVERPDGSNFTLKIRSTKLEDSAMYFCASHVGDSSYEQYFGPGTRLTVT.

This rearrangement joins TRBV7-2 to TRBJ2-1, with a tentative D call TRBD1 (6 bases). V was trimmed by 4 bases and J by 4 bases, leaving 8 bases between them. CDR1 and CDR2 from the germline V gene are SGHTA and FQGNSA. CDR3 length equals 13 residues. The CDR3 loop is CASSSGQYNEQFF. The CDR3 nucleotides are TGTGCCAGCAGCTCAGGACAGTACAATGAGCAGTTCTTC. The whole variable domain, filled in from reference TRBV7-2 and TRBJ2-1, reads GAGVSQSPSNKVTEKGKDVELRCDPISGHTALYWYRQSLGQGLEFLIYFQGNSAPDKSGLPSDRFSAERTGGSVSTLTIQRTQQEDSAVYLCASSSGQYNEQFFGPGTRLTVL.

J is TRBJ2-1 and V is TRBV15, with 9 bases fitting TRBD2. This CDR3 region has 16 residues. Germline trimming cut 2 bases from V and 8 bases from J; bases unmatched to any gene: 10. The germline gives CDR1 LNHNV, CDR2 YYDKDF (reference sequence). CDR3 residues: CATSRTLAGPTDEQFF. DNA for the CDR3: TGTGCCACCAGCAGAACTCTAGCGGGGCCCACCGATGAGCAGTTCTTC.

The gene calls are TRBV9 and TRBJ2-3; D perhaps matches TRBD2 (6 bases). The CDR3 totals 17 residues. The germline V and J ends were trimmed by 0 bases and 0 bases, with 14 bases remaining between them. CDR1 is SGDLS and CDR2 is YYNGEE in the germline V gene. CDR3 residues: CASSVALLGTSTDTQYF. The CDR3 DNA reads TGTGCCAGCAGCGTAGCCCTATTAGGGACTAGCACAGATACGCAGTATTTT.

This clone was detected once. This chain joins TRBV5-1 and TRBJ1-5; D not resolved. Trimming removed 2 bases at V and 7 bases at J, with 10 bases between. This CDR3 comprises 13 residues. Per the germline V gene, CDR1 is SGHRS and CDR2 is YFSETQ. This chain's CDR3 is CASSFGEGQPQHF. The CDR3 region has the DNA TGCGCCAGCAGCTTCGGGGAGGGACAGCCCCAGCATTTT.

V and J are TRBV9 and TRBJ2-1, with TRBD2 matching over 8 bases. V was clipped by 1 base and J by 4 bases; unmatched bases: 4. Germline V CDR1 and CDR2: SGDLS, YYNGEE. CDR3 length equals 15 residues. The CDR3: CASSVLTGGYNEQFF. The CDR3 DNA reads TGTGCCAGCAGCGTACTCACGGGGGGGTACAATGAGCAGTTCTTC.

There are a few counts of this clone. The rearrangement links TRBV5-1 to TRBJ1-1, with unresolved D. Trimming took off 5 bases at V and 1 base at J, with 15 bases between the two ends. CDR3 length equals 15 residues. Germline values: CDR1 SGHRS, CDR2 YFSETQ. This chain's CDR3 is CASSVQRAGNTEAFF. The CDR3 bases are TGCGCCAGCAGTGTGCAAAGGGCGGGGAACACTGAAGCTTTCTTT.

This clone was found a few times. The same CDR3 arises from other DNA sequences in this sample as well. The chain is built from TRBV19 and TRBJ1-5, with 10 nucleotides matching TRBD1. The germline V gene has CDR1 LNHDA and CDR2 SQIVND (reference sequence). V gave up 5 bases and J gave up 2 bases; unmatched junction bases: 0. The CDR3 spans 14 residues. The CDR3 sequence is CASSGTGGNQPQHF. Here the CDR3 DNA reads TGTGCCAGTAGTGGGACAGGGGGCAATCAGCCCCAGCATTTT.

The chain couples TRBV5-4 to TRBJ2-7, with TRBD2 identical over 7 bases. V lost 3 bases, J lost 5 bases, and 2 bases stayed unmatched. The CDR3 runs 12 residues. Germline V gene data show CDR1 as SGHNT and CDR2 as YYREEE (reference sequence). The CDR3 DNA reads TGTGCCAGCAGCTGGGGAGGGGACGAGCAGTACTTC. This codes for CASSWGGDEQYF.

The rearrangement links TRBV5-1 to TRBJ2-5; possibly TRBD2 for D (6 bases). The CDR3 consists of 15 residues. Germline CDR1 SGHRS, CDR2 YFSETQ. V lost 5 bases and J lost 5, with 19 bases in between. The CDR3 loop reads CASRFGGGGGETQYF. The CDR3 DNA reads TGCGCCAGCAGGTTTGGAGGAGGAGGAGGGGAGACCCAGTACTTC.

V is TRBV11-3 and J is TRBJ2-1; tentative D call: TRBD1 (5 bases). The CDR3 spans 16 residues. Trimming removed 5 bases at V and 4 bases at J, with 18 bases between. In germline, CDR1 is SGHNT, CDR2 YENEEA. The CDR3 here is CASSPSGAVSYNEQFF. The CDR3 nucleotides read TGTGCCAGCAGCCCCAGTGGGGCGGTCTCTTACAATGAGCAGTTCTTC.

CDR3 DNA sequence: TGCAGCGCAGAGACTAGCGGCCTCTCCTACGAGCAGTACTTC. It yields the protein CSAETSGLSYEQYF. The chain combines TRBV29-1 with TRBJ2-7, with 9 bases lining up with TRBD2. From germline, CDR1 is SQVTM and CDR2 ANQGSEA. The CDR3 extends over 14 amino acids. Trimming cost V 7 bases and J 0 bases; bases outside gene matches: 7.

With regard to this clone: The sample carries other DNA sequences with the same CDR3. The chain has TRBV19 and TRBJ2-5, with 7 bases fitting TRBD1. The CDR3 spans 13 residues. CDR1 and CDR2 from the germline V gene are LNHDA and SQIVND (reference sequence). Trimming removed 3 bases from V and 4 bases from J; junction bases left unmatched: 2. The CDR3 region is CASSINRGETQYF. Here the CDR3 DNA reads TGTGCCAGTAGTATCAACAGGGGAGAGACCCAGTACTTC.

The chain links TRBV29-1 to TRBJ1-2; no firm D call. The CDR3 covers 15 residues. Trimming shortened V by 1 base and J by 1 base, and 13 bases separated the two germline ends. The germline CDR1 and CDR2 sequences are SQVTM and ANQGSEA. The DNA for the CDR3 is TGCAGCGTTGAAGGGGAGGCATCCCTTAACTATGGCTACACCTTC. This gives the protein CSVEGEASLNYGYTF.

The chain links TRBV9 to TRBJ2-7; 7 bases fit TRBD2. Germline V gene lookup returns CDR1 SGDLS and CDR2 YYNGEE. Trimming cost V 4 bases and J 0 bases; bases outside gene matches: 4. The CDR3 length is 14 residues. The CDR3, as DNA: TGTGCCAGCAGCCCATCTAGCGGCTCCTACGAGCAGTACTTC. This gives the protein CASSPSSGSYEQYF. The full variable domain, its missing parts supplied by reference TRBV9 and TRBJ2-7, is DSGVTQTPKHLITATGQRVTLRCSPRSGDLSVYWYQQSLDQGLQFLIQYYNGEERAKGNILERFSAQQFPDLHSELNLSSLELGDSALYFCASSPSSGSYEQYFGPGTRLTVT.

This clone was recorded a few times. V usage is TRBV9 and J usage is TRBJ2-7, with D tentatively TRBD1 (7 bases). With 0 bases removed from V and 1 base from J, the gap between germline ends came to 14 bases. The CDR3 contains 16 residues. In germline, CDR1 is SGDLS, CDR2 YYNGEE. The CDR3 nucleotides read TGTGCCAGCAGCGTAGGGATACAGGGGACTTCCTACGAGCAGTACTTC. Protein: CASSVGIQGTSYEQYF.

V usage is TRBV6-1 and J usage is TRBJ2-1, with TRBD2 matching over 8 bases. The CDR3 has 15 amino acids. Germline V CDR1 and CDR2: MNHNS, SASEGT. The J segment lost 2 bases and the V segment lost 3 bases, leaving 3 bases of the junction unmatched. The CDR3 region has the DNA TGTGCCAGCAGTGAGAGCGGGAGAACCTACAATGAGCAGTTCTTC. Residues: CASSESGRTYNEQFF.

This chain uses TRBV5-6 with TRBJ2-3; a weak D match, TRBD2 (5 bases). V was cut by 0 bases and J by 0 bases, with 11 bases left in between. There are 16 residues in the CDR3. Germline V lookup: CDR1 SGHDT, CDR2 YYEEEE. CDR3 in amino acids: CASSLAKRRSTDTQYF. CDR3 in DNA: TGTGCCAGCAGCTTGGCCAAGCGGAGGAGCACAGATACGCAGTATTTT. Together with reference TRBV5-6 and TRBJ2-3, the CDR3 gives the full variable domain: DAGVTQSPTHLIKTRGQQVTLRCSPKSGHDTVSWYQQALGQGPQFIFQYYEEEERQRGNFPDRFSGHQFPNYSSELNVNALLLGDSALYLCASSLAKRRSTDTQYFGPGTRLTVL.

The rearrangement links TRBV4-2 to TRBJ2-2; TRBD2 aligns across 7 bases. This CDR3 is built from 16 residues. Germline V lookup: CDR1 LGHNA, CDR2 YNFKEQ. The J segment lost 1 base and the V segment lost 1 base, leaving 3 bases of the junction unmatched. The CDR3 region is CASSQAQRGNTGELFF. CDR3 in DNA: TGTGCCAGCAGCCAAGCCCAGCGGGGGAACACCGGGGAGCTGTTTTTT.

The chain is built from TRBV7-2 and TRBJ2-5, with a weak D call TRBD2 (6 bases). Trimming stripped 7 bases from V and 2 bases from J, with 14 bases between. CDR1 SGHTA and CDR2 FQGNSA come from the germline V gene. The CDR3 extends over 14 amino acids. This chain's CDR3 is CASTTPGRQETQYF. The CDR3 DNA follows: TGTGCCAGCACAACCCCCGGGAGACAAGAGACCCAGTACTTC. The full variable domain, its missing parts supplied by reference TRBV7-2 and TRBJ2-5, is GAGVSQSPSNKVTEKGKDVELRCDPISGHTALYWYRQSLGQGLEFLIYFQGNSAPDKSGLPSDRFSAERTGGSVSTLTIQRTQQEDSAVYLCASTTPGRQETQYFGPGTRLLVL.

The V and J genes are TRBV6-5 and TRBJ2-7; D possibly corresponds to TRBD1 (6 bases). Trimming removed 0 bases from V and 3 bases from J, with 6 bases in between. From germline, CDR1 is MNHEY and CDR2 SVGAGI. The CDR3 spans 13 residues. CDR3 residues: CASSYSQGYEQYF. The CDR3 DNA reads as TGTGCCAGCAGTTACTCACAGGGCTACGAGCAGTACTTC.

This chain uses TRBV30 with TRBJ2-5; tentative D call: TRBD2 (5 bases). The CDR3 is 14 residues long. Trimming pared 3 bases from V and 5 bases from J, leaving 16 bases between. The germline V gene encodes CDR1 GTSNPN and CDR2 SVGIG (reference sequence). CDR3 nucleotide sequence: TGTGCCTGGAGCCCAGCGGACCCTTCGGAGACCCAGTACTTC. It specifies CAWSPADPSETQYF.

CDR3 coding DNA: TGTGCCAGTAGGAGGGCCAGTATGAACACTGAAGCTTTCTTT. This sequence encodes CASRRASMNTEAFF. The chain is built from TRBV19 and TRBJ1-1; D not certain. V lost 6 bases, J lost 0 bases, and 11 bases lay in between. The CDR3 sequence is 14 residues long. In germline, CDR1 is LNHDA, CDR2 SQIVND (reference sequence).

This clone was counted a few times. This rearrangement joins TRBV7-9 to TRBJ2-2; 7 positions agree with TRBD2. Germline V lookup: CDR1 SEHNR, CDR2 FQNEAQ (reference sequence). V was pared by 4 bases and J by 3 bases, with 8 bases of the junction left unmatched. The CDR3 length is 16 residues. CDR3 residues: CASSSGTNYYTGELFF. The CDR3 nucleotides are TGTGCCAGCAGCTCCGGGACTAACTACTACACCGGGGAGCTGTTTTTT.

The rearrangement joins TRBV27 to TRBJ1-2; 7 bases agree with TRBD1. This CDR3 contains 12 residues. From germline, CDR1 is MNHEY and CDR2 SMNVEV (reference sequence). After removal of 5 bases from V and 6 bases from J, the junction contained 3 bases not matched to a gene. This chain's CDR3 is CASSTGANGYTF. The DNA of the CDR3 is TGTGCCAGCAGTACAGGGGCAAATGGCTACACCTTC.